These 24 T cell receptor beta chains were sequenced from one sample in a study of a mutant IDH1 vaccine in newly diagnosed glioma. Data came from immunoSEQ multiplex PCR; TCRdb stores just in-frame clones and leaves some out. The sample holds 40,000 or so clones, roughly 89% seen once. Time point: week 11, during vaccination. Every vaccination contained 300 ug of the mutant IDH1 20-mer peptide and was paired with topical imiquimod. What these receptors recognize is not known. This specimen consisted of PBMCs, obtained from a glioma patient whose treatment included an IDH1 peptide vaccine. All receptors derive from a middle-aged man with glioma.

V is TRBV5-1 and J is TRBJ2-7; maybe TRBD2 (6 bases). The V gene's germline CDR1 is SGHRS and CDR2 YFSETQ. Between the trimmed V and J ends, which lost 3 bases and 3 bases, there was a span of 13 bases. This CDR3 has 14 residues. Written as DNA, the CDR3 is TGCGCCAGCAGCTCGGTAGCGGACCACTACGAGCAGTACTTC. Translating it yields CASSSVADHYEQYF.

This chain links TRBV19 with TRBJ2-5, with D maybe TRBD2 (6 bases). The length of the CDR3 is 13 residues. Per the germline V gene, CDR1 is LNHDA and CDR2 is SQIVND (reference sequence). Trimming took 4 bases from V and 2 from J, leaving 8 bases between them. The CDR3 here is CASSKGLQETQYF. In DNA form, the CDR3 reads TGTGCCAGTAGTAAGGGACTTCAAGAGACCCAGTACTTC.

This clone has only one observation. CDR3: CASSTPGLVGGNIQYF. CDR3 coding DNA: TGTGCCAGCAGCACACCGGGACTAGTGGGAGGTAACATTCAGTACTTC. This chain links TRBV7-2 with TRBJ2-4, with TRBD2 matching 8 bases. Trimming cost V 5 bases and J 7 bases; bases outside gene matches: 13. CDR1 SGHTA and CDR2 FQGNSA come from the germline V gene. The CDR3 loop spans 16 amino acids.

The chain is built from TRBV4-1 and TRBJ2-7; 7 bases match TRBD2. V was pared by 1 base and J by 2 bases, with 5 bases of the junction left unmatched. Germline loops: CDR1 MGHRA, CDR2 YSYEKL. CDR3 length equals 15 residues. This CDR3 is CASSQGSGPAYEQYF. CDR3 DNA: TGCGCCAGCAGCCAAGGTAGCGGGCCTGCCTACGAGCAGTACTTC.

V and J are TRBV11-1 and TRBJ2-7; D gene uncertain. V lost 4 bases and J 3 bases, leaving 7 bases between the germline ends. The CDR3 covers 12 residues. CDR1 SGHAT and CDR2 FQDESV come from the germline V gene (reference sequence). CDR3 loop: CASSYQGYEQYF. CDR3 in DNA: TGTGCCAGCAGCTATCAAGGCTACGAGCAGTACTTC.

The rearrangement uses TRBV6-6 and TRBJ1-2, with 10 bases aligning to TRBD1. The CDR3 contains 15 residues. Germline assignment: CDR1 MNHNY and CDR2 SVGAGI (reference sequence). The V segment lost 5 bases and the J segment 0 bases; nucleotides outside the gene matches: 3. CDR3 amino acids: CASSPGTGANYGYTF. CDR3 DNA: TGTGCCAGCAGTCCCGGGACAGGGGCTAACTATGGCTACACCTTC.

CDR3 in DNA: TGTGCCAGCAGTACCCCCGCCCGTGCGAGGACCTTC. Translated, it gives CASSTPARARTF. The V and J genes are TRBV6-5 and TRBJ1-2; no definite D call. V was cut by 5 bases and J by 14 bases, with 18 bases left in between. Germline CDR1 MNHEY, CDR2 SVGAGI. The CDR3 runs to 12 residues.

This clone was recorded once. The gene calls are TRBV7-8 and TRBJ1-5; D ambiguous. CDR3 length: 12 residues. With 5 bases removed from V and 6 bases from J, the gap between germline ends came to 8 bases. Germline V gives CDR1 SGHVS, CDR2 FQNEAQ. CDR3 nucleotide sequence: TGTGCCAGCAGCCCTGTCGGTCAGCCCCAGCATTTT. It specifies CASSPVGQPQHF.

This sequence joins TRBV7-6 and TRBJ2-7; 8 bases fit TRBD2. The CDR3 contains 16 residues. V gave up 2 bases and J gave up 5 bases; unmatched junction bases: 11. The germline V gene encodes CDR1 SGHVS and CDR2 FNYEAQ. CDR3 DNA: TGTGCCAGCAGCTTATTGTCTAGCGGGCGGACGGACGAGCAGTACTTC. It translates to CASSLLSSGRTDEQYF.

V usage is TRBV19 and J usage is TRBJ1-2; 9 positions agree with TRBD1. The CDR3 is made up of 13 amino acids. Germline V gives CDR1 LNHDA, CDR2 SQIVND (reference sequence). Losses at the gene ends were 5 bases for V and 7 bases for J; bases not matched to a gene: 5. CDR3: CASSAGTGLGYTF. The DNA of the CDR3 is TGTGCCAGTAGTGCCGGGACAGGGCTTGGCTACACCTTC.

The V call is TRBV12-5, the J call TRBJ2-1; D is unresolved. The V gene's germline CDR1 is LGHNT and CDR2 FRNRAP. The V and J ends lost 0 bases and 6 bases respectively, with 3 bases between them. The CDR3 runs to 12 residues. In nucleotides, the CDR3 is TGTGCTAGTGGTTTGGTGGGCAATGAGCAGTTCTTC. Its protein product is CASGLVGNEQFF.

The rearrangement uses TRBV28 and TRBJ1-1; the match to TRBD1 covers 8 bases. V shed 1 base, J shed 6 bases, and the junction held 4 bases outside the gene matches. This CDR3 is 14 amino acids long. Germline CDR1 is MDHEN and CDR2 is SYDVKM. The CDR3: CASSLLDRVAEAFF. The CDR3 bases are TGTGCCAGCAGTTTATTGGACAGGGTGGCTGAAGCTTTCTTT.

The chain recombines TRBV7-7 with TRBJ2-7; 10 bases are shared with TRBD2. The CDR3 extends over 13 amino acids. Germline V gene sequence: CDR1 SSHAT, CDR2 FNYEAQ (reference sequence). V was clipped by 5 bases and J by 12 bases; unmatched bases: 10. CDR3 nucleotide sequence: TGTGCCAGCAGCCGTGGACTAGCGGACCCTTTGTACTTC. Amino acid sequence: CASSRGLADPLYF.

CDR3 amino acids: CAISGGAYNEQFF. CDR3 DNA: TGTGCCATCAGTGGGGGCGCCTACAATGAGCAGTTCTTC. This chain links TRBV10-3 with TRBJ2-1; the D gene is possibly TRBD1 (5 bases). Trimming stripped 4 bases from V and 2 bases from J, with 6 bases between. The CDR3 spans 13 residues. Looked up from germline, CDR1 is ENHRY and CDR2 is SYGVKD.

This clone was picked up a small number of times. The chain joins TRBV4-1 to TRBJ2-5; the D is unclear. In germline, CDR1 is MGHRA, CDR2 YSYEKL. Between the trimmed V and J ends, which lost 0 bases and 5 bases, there was a span of 10 bases. This CDR3 is built from 14 residues. For the CDR3, the DNA is TGCGCCAGCAGCCAAGATCCTTCAAGGGAGACCCAGTACTTC. It translates to CASSQDPSRETQYF.

The chain carries TRBV4-2 and TRBJ1-1, with D unclear. Germline loops: CDR1 LGHNA, CDR2 YNFKEQ. The CDR3 contains 14 residues. V was shortened by 3 bases and J by 0 bases, with 8 bases between the two germline ends. DNA for the CDR3: TGTGCCAGCAGCCAGCCAGAGTTGAACACTGAAGCTTTCTTT. Translating it yields CASSQPELNTEAFF.

A note on this clone: Compared with germline, one end of the junction differs, possibly owing to a read error. The rearrangement uses TRBV10-3 and TRBJ2-7; D call uncertain. Germline assignment: CDR1 ENHRY and CDR2 SYGVKD. The CDR3 extends over 12 amino acids. The CDR3 bases are TGTGCCATCAGTCCAATGTCCTACGGGCAGTACTTC. Amino acids: CAISPMSYGQYF.

The J gene is TRBJ2-7, the V gene TRBV5-1; 11 positions match TRBD2. This CDR3 has 18 amino acids. The V segment lost 2 bases and the J segment 5 bases; nucleotides outside the gene matches: 15. In germline, CDR1 is SGHRS, CDR2 YFSETQ. CDR3 protein: CASSLGRMSSGRVDEQYF. Written as DNA, the CDR3 is TGCGCCAGCAGCTTAGGGCGCATGAGTAGCGGGAGGGTCGACGAGCAGTACTTC.

The chain employs TRBV4-2 and TRBJ2-1; D is unclear. This CDR3 contains 15 residues. V shed 4 bases and J shed 2 bases, with 12 bases lying between them. The germline V gene encodes CDR1 LGHNA and CDR2 YNFKEQ. CDR3 DNA: TGTGCCAGCAGCCCCCAGTCTAGAACCTACAATGAGCAGTTCTTC. Its protein is CASSPQSRTYNEQFF.

The rearrangement uses TRBV21-1 and TRBJ2-1; the table calls TRBD1, which could not be checked here. TRBV21-1 is listed as a pseudogene. This CDR3 is built from 14 residues. The CDR3 DNA sequence: TGTGCCAGCAGCCCACCCAGCTCCTACAATGAGCAGTTCTTC. Translated: CASSPPSSYNEQFF.

Remarks on this clone: Sequence at one end of the junction differs from germline and may be a read error. The V and J genes are TRBV7-9 and TRBJ2-7; D ambiguous. Germline V gene sequence: CDR1 SEHNR, CDR2 FQNEAQ (reference sequence). This CDR3 contains 8 residues. The CDR3 reads CASSPEKF. CDR3 sequence (DNA): TGTGCCAGCAGTCCAGAGAAATTC.

V is TRBV5-6 and J is TRBJ2-3; D gene ambiguous. The CDR3 has 14 amino acids. Per germline, CDR1 SGHDT and CDR2 YYEEEE. V dropped 1 base and J dropped 4 bases, with 10 bases sitting between them. CDR3 in DNA: TGTGCCAGCAGCTTGTGGGTTAGTCCAGATACGCAGTATTTT. Encoded protein: CASSLWVSPDTQYF.

This chain links TRBV6-5 with TRBJ2-7; possibly TRBD2 for D (6 bases). The germline V and J ends were trimmed by 2 bases and 3 bases, with 8 bases remaining between them. The CDR3 has 13 amino acids. Looked up from germline, CDR1 is MNHEY and CDR2 is SVGAGI. The CDR3, as DNA: TGTGCCAGCAGTTACGACGGGAGCTACGAGCAGTACTTC. Protein product: CASSYDGSYEQYF.

The chain uses TRBV6-1 and TRBJ2-1; D uncertain. The length of the CDR3 is 13 residues. Germline V gene data show CDR1 as MNHNS and CDR2 as SASEGT. Deletions cut 2 bases from V and 4 bases from J, with 6 bases between. The CDR3 region has the DNA TGTGCCAGCAGTGAATGGCAGTACAATGAGCAGTTCTTC. This codes for CASSEWQYNEQFF.